Each of the 22 T cell receptor beta chains below was sequenced from the same sample in a study of T-cell reconstitution after alpha-beta-depleted transplantation in children. Unique molecular identifiers were incorporated when the TCRbeta library was constructed. TCRdb used MiXCR to reprocess the PCR reads, holding one entry per CDR3 protein. The sample contains almost 500,000 distinct CDR3 sequences, roughly a tenth of which appear only once. Sample: PBMCs, taken before TCRalphabeta/CD19-depleted stem cell transplant. The receptors derive from a child aged 2-15 years with inherited bone marrow failure, due to receive a stem cell transplant.

This clonotype showed up just a few times. The chain has TRBV7-9 and TRBJ1-2; D remains ambiguous. V lost 3 bases, J lost 2 bases, and 10 bases lay in between. This CDR3 has 14 residues. The germline gives CDR1 SEHNR, CDR2 FQNEAQ (reference sequence). CDR3 coding DNA: TGTGCCAGCAGCTTCCTGGAGGGAAACTATGGCTACACCTTC. Translation: CASSFLEGNYGYTF. The whole variable domain, filled in from reference TRBV7-9 and TRBJ1-2, reads DTGVSQNPRHKITKRGQNVTFRCDPISEHNRLYWYRQTLGQGPEFLTYFQNEAQLEKSRLLSDRFSAERPKGSFSTLEIQRTEQGDSAMYLCASSFLEGNYGYTFGSGTRLTVV.

This clonotype showed up many times. The rearrangement joins TRBV24-1 to TRBJ1-5; 7 bases agree with TRBD1. The junction had 6 bases not matched to a gene; V was cut back by 4 bases and J by 4 bases. Germline V gives CDR1 KGHDR, CDR2 SFDVKD. The CDR3 runs to 15 residues. CDR3 in DNA: TGTGCCACCAGTGACTCAGGGGGTGGAAATCAGCCCCAGCATTTT. Translated, it gives CATSDSGGGNQPQHF.

This clonotype turned up a few times. The chain is built from TRBV12-3 or TRBV12-4 and TRBJ2-2; tentatively, D is TRBD2 (6 bases). The ends were cut back, 10 bases at V and 0 bases at J, with 12 bases in the middle. This CDR3 is 14 amino acids long. The CDR3, as DNA: TGTGCCACCTCGGGACTTACGAACACCGGGGAGCTGTTTTTT. It encodes CATSGLTNTGELFF.

This clonotype was seen repeatedly, ten times or more. V usage is TRBV5-5 and J usage is TRBJ2-5; 9 nucleotides line up with TRBD1. The germline V gene encodes CDR1 SGHKS and CDR2 YYEKEE (reference sequence). The CDR3 runs 15 residues. The trim removed 2 bases at V and 4 bases at J, leaving 6 bases unmatched. The CDR3 reads CASSFRDRVRETQYF. The DNA of the CDR3 is TGTGCCAGCAGCTTCCGGGACAGGGTGAGAGAGACCCAGTACTTC.

This clonotype was detected ten times or more. This chain joins TRBV6-5 and TRBJ1-2, with D uncertain. The CDR3 contains 14 residues. CDR1 and CDR2 (germline): MNHEY, SVGAGI. The V gene lost 0 bases and the J gene lost 0 bases, with 5 bases spanning the gap. This CDR3 reads CASSYSTANYGYTF. DNA for the CDR3: TGTGCCAGCAGTTACTCTACAGCTAACTATGGCTACACCTTC.

This clonotype occurred many times. The chain combines TRBV27 with TRBJ2-2; D is uncertain. Trimming shortened V by 4 bases and J by 5 bases, and 11 bases separated the two germline ends. This CDR3 comprises 14 residues. Germline V gives CDR1 MNHEY, CDR2 SMNVEV (reference sequence). DNA for the CDR3: TGTGCCAGCAGTTGGTCTAGAGGTACCGGGGAGCTGTTTTTT. It translates to CASSWSRGTGELFF.

The chain combines TRBV11-2 with TRBJ2-5; TRBD2 aligns across 8 bases. This CDR3 has 15 amino acids. CDR1 is SGHAT and CDR2 is FQNNGV in the germline V gene. Germline trimming cut 3 bases from V and 3 bases from J; bases unmatched to any gene: 6. The CDR3 protein is CASSFGPGLEETQYF. The CDR3 DNA follows: TGTGCCAGCAGCTTTGGCCCGGGACTAGAAGAGACCCAGTACTTC. Filled out from reference TRBV11-2 and TRBJ2-5, the complete variable domain reads EAGVAQSPRYKIIEKRQSVAFWCNPISGHATLYWYQQILGQGPKLLIQFQNNGVVDDSQLPKDRFSAERLKGVDSTLKIQPAKLEDSAVYLCASSFGPGLEETQYFGPGTRLLVL.

A word on this clonotype: Possible read error: a much larger clone is one base away. This rearrangement joins TRBV24-1 to TRBJ1-1; possibly TRBD1 for D (6 bases). V was clipped by 4 bases and J by 7 bases, with 12 bases between them. This CDR3 is 13 amino acids long. CDR1 is KGHDR and CDR2 is SFDVKD in the germline V gene. CDR3 in amino acids: CATSDYSRGEAFF. As DNA, the CDR3 is TGTGCCACCAGTGACTATAGCAGGGGTGAAGCTTTCTTT.

This clonotype showed up many times. CDR3 bases: TGCAGCGTTTCTCCAACAACCTCCTACGAGCAGTACTTC. Amino acids: CSVSPTTSYEQYF. The V gene is TRBV29-1, the J gene TRBJ2-7; D unresolved. Trimming left V 5 bases short and J 0 bases short, with 11 bases between. Germline CDR1 is SQVTM and CDR2 is ANQGSEA. This CDR3 spans 13 amino acids.

The chain links TRBV7-2 to TRBJ1-6, with D perhaps matching TRBD1 (5 bases). Germline V gene lookup returns CDR1 SGHTA and CDR2 FQGNSA. Trimming pared 3 bases from V and 9 bases from J, leaving 9 bases between. There are 13 residues in the CDR3. The CDR3 bases are TGTGCCAGCAGCTTGGGGCCCCCTTCACCCCTCCACTTT. Its translation is CASSLGPPSPLHF.

This clonotype has ten or more counts. The chain carries TRBV5-5 and TRBJ2-2; TRBD2 matches at 8 bases. The CDR3 totals 15 residues. J gave up 6 bases and V 6 bases, and 10 bases lay outside the gene matches. Germline V gives CDR1 SGHKS, CDR2 YYEKEE (reference sequence). CDR3 coding DNA: TGTGCCAGCATGATGAGCGGGAGATTCCCCGGGGAGCTGTTTTTT. It specifies CASMMSGRFPGELFF.

This clonotype came up many times. The chain is built from TRBV27 and TRBJ2-1, with 8 bases matching TRBD2. V shed 5 bases and J 7 bases; nucleotides not matched to a gene: 7. This CDR3 contains 14 residues. Germline V gene data show CDR1 as MNHEY and CDR2 as SMNVEV (reference sequence). This chain's CDR3 is CASSVGGLVNEQFF. The CDR3 DNA sequence: TGTGCCAGCAGTGTGGGGGGACTAGTAAATGAGCAGTTCTTC.

On this clonotype: This clone may be a read error of a much larger clone one base away. This chain joins TRBV20-1 and TRBJ2-2, with 8 bases fitting TRBD2. Germline CDR1 and CDR2: DFQATT and SNEGSKA (reference sequence). The CDR3 is 14 amino acids. V was clipped by 3 bases and J by 5 bases; unmatched bases: 5. The CDR3 here is CSARITGGTGELFF. The CDR3 DNA follows: TGCAGTGCTAGGATAACGGGAGGGACCGGGGAGCTGTTTTTT.

This clonotype was recorded a few times. V and J are TRBV7-2 and TRBJ2-1; 10 positions match TRBD2. The CDR3 runs to 15 residues. V was clipped by 4 bases and J by 2 bases; unmatched bases: 2. Germline V gives CDR1 SGHTA, CDR2 FQGNSA. The DNA of the CDR3 is TGTGCCAGCAGCTCTAGCGGGAGCGCCTACAATGAGCAGTTCTTC. As protein: CASSSSGSAYNEQFF.

This clonotype was seen repeatedly, ten times or more. The rearrangement joins TRBV28 to TRBJ2-4; TRBD2 matches 9 bases. The CDR3 totals 19 residues. The germline gives CDR1 MDHEN, CDR2 SYDVKM. Unmatched junction bases numbered 21, after V lost 5 bases and J lost 7 bases. CDR3 sequence (DNA): TGTGCCAGCAGTCAAGCAGGGCTCTTGGGTTTAGCGGGGGATAACATTCAGTACTTC. This codes for CASSQAGLLGLAGDNIQYF.

This clonotype was counted at least ten times. The chain carries TRBV28 and TRBJ2-1; 10 bases map to TRBD2. J lost 5 bases, V lost 5 bases, and 9 bases had no gene match. CDR3 length equals 16 residues. Germline V gene data show CDR1 as MDHEN and CDR2 as SYDVKM. The CDR3 coding sequence is TGTGCCAGCAGTCGCATTAGCGGGAGGACCAACAATGAGCAGTTCTTC. Translated, it gives CASSRISGRTNNEQFF.

This clonotype was observed at least ten times. The V call is TRBV19, the J call TRBJ2-1; 11 nucleotides align to TRBD2. Trimming took 5 bases from V and 8 from J; bases not matched to a gene: 5. This CDR3 contains 14 residues. Per the germline V gene, CDR1 is LNHDA and CDR2 is SQIVND (reference sequence). CDR3 nucleotide sequence: TGTGCCAGTAGTCCGCGACTAGCGGGACATGAGCAGTTCTTC. It encodes CASSPRLAGHEQFF. The complete variable domain, with remaining parts taken from reference TRBV19 and TRBJ2-1, reads DGGITQSPKYLFRKEGQNVTLSCEQNLNHDAMYWYRQDPGQGLRLIYYSQIVNDFQKGDIAEGYSVSREKKESFPLTVTSAQKNPTAFYLCASSPRLAGHEQFFGPGTRLTVL.

This clonotype showed up many times. The rearrangement joins TRBV29-1 to TRBJ2-5; 7 bases are shared with TRBD1. The ends lost 7 bases at V and 0 bases at J; junction bases unmatched: 2. Per germline, CDR1 SQVTM and CDR2 ANQGSEA. The CDR3 runs to 12 residues. CDR3 DNA: TGCAGCGGTGGGACAGACCAAGAGACCCAGTACTTC. It codes for CSGGTDQETQYF. Filled out from reference TRBV29-1 and TRBJ2-5, the complete variable domain reads SAVISQKPSRDICQRGTSLTIQCQVDSQVTMMFWYRQQPGQSLTLIATANQGSEATYESGFVIDKFPISRPNLTFSTLTVSNMSPEDSSIYLCSGGTDQETQYFGPGTRLLVL.

This clonotype was seen more than once but under ten times. This chain connects TRBV24-1 to TRBJ2-1; D unresolved. The CDR3 spans 18 residues. The V end lost 5 bases, the J end lost 0 bases, and 19 bases lay between the germline ends. Germline V gene lookup returns CDR1 KGHDR and CDR2 SFDVKD. The CDR3 loop is CATSGASHDTSSYNEQFF. CDR3 coding DNA: TGTGCCACCAGTGGGGCTAGTCACGACACCAGCTCCTACAATGAGCAGTTCTTC.

This clonotype came up many times. The CDR3 region is CASSSRTLAKRELFF. The CDR3 DNA is TGTGCCAGCAGCTCACGAACCCTAGCTAAGAGGGAGCTGTTTTTT. The V call is TRBV7-2, the J call TRBJ2-2, with D possibly matching TRBD2 (5 bases). Germline V lookup: CDR1 SGHTA, CDR2 FQGNSA. Deletions cut 4 bases from V and 9 bases from J, with 18 bases between. The CDR3 covers 15 residues.

This clonotype was seen at least ten times. The CDR3 protein is CASSDSGSYTDTQYF. The DNA of the CDR3 is TGTGCCAGCAGTGACTCGGGCAGTTACACAGATACGCAGTATTTT. The chain is built from TRBV6-4 and TRBJ2-3; D remains ambiguous. V dropped 0 bases and J dropped 2 bases, with 9 bases sitting between them. The CDR3 is 15 residues long. CDR1 is MRHNA, CDR2 SNTAGT, per germline.

There are many counts of this clonotype. The chain uses TRBV20-1 and TRBJ1-6, with D unresolved. The ends were cut back, 5 bases at V and 10 bases at J, with 15 bases in the middle. This CDR3 is 13 amino acids long. Germline V gene data show CDR1 as DFQATT and CDR2 as SNEGSKA (reference sequence). The DNA of the CDR3 is TGCAGTGCTTCAGGTCCCATCGGGTCACCCCTCCACTTT. This sequence encodes CSASGPIGSPLHF.